This TCR beta chain was identified in a study of T cell responses to AZD1222 COVID-19 vaccine. Findings and caveats of the study: Nearly half of spike-specific TCRs reportedly target unmutated variant regions. Only six AZD1222 recipients tested seropositive at baseline. A rise in Spike-specific TCR breadth and depth followed two AZD1222 doses.

This clone has only one observation. The antigen is unknown. Sequencing used immunoSEQ multiplex PCR; TCRdb keeps in-frame clones, though not all of them. This repertoire shows around 210,000 clones, 94% found once; its top ten account for around 1.8%. CDR1 is LGHDT and CDR2 is YNNKEL in the germline V gene (reference sequence). Trimming left V 4 bases short and J 7 bases short, with 22 bases between. The CDR3 loop spans 16 amino acids. This TCR derives from an adult who received the MenACWY meningococcal vaccine as a control. This rearrangement joins TRBV3-1 (or the pseudogene TRBV3-2) to TRBJ1-2; no definite D call. This material consisted of peripheral blood, taken 28 days after the second dose of the MenACWY control vaccine. CDR3 in DNA: TGTGCCAGCAGCCGTATCTTGAAAGGGCGCAAGGGTGGCTACACCTTC. Amino acids: CASSRILKGRKGGYTF.